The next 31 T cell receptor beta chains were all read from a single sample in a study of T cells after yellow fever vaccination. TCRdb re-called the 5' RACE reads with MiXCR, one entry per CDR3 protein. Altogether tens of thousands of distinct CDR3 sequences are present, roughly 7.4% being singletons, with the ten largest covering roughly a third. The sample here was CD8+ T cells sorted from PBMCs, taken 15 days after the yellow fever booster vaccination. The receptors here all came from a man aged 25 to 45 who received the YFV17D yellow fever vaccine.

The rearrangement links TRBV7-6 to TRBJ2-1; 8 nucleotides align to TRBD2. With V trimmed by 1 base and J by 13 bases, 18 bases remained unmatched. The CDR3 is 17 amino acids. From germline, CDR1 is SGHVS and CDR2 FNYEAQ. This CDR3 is CASSLEGVTVRGGVQFF. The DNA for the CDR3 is TGTGCCAGCAGCTTAGAGGGGGTAACCGTTCGGGGGGGTGTTCAGTTCTTC.

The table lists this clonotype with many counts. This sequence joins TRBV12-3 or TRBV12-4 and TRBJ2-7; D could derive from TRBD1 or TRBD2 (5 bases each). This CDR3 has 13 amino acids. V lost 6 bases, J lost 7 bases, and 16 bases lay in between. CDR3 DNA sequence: TGTGCCAGCAGCCCGGGACCGAGTACGGAGCAGTACTTC. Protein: CASSPGPSTEQYF.

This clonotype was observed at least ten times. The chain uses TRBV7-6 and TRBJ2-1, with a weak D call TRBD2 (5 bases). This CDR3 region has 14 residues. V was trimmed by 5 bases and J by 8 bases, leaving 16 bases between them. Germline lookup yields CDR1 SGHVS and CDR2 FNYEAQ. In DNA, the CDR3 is TGTGCCAGCAGCCACATGGTCGGAGGCGATGAGCAGTTCTTC. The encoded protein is CASSHMVGGDEQFF.

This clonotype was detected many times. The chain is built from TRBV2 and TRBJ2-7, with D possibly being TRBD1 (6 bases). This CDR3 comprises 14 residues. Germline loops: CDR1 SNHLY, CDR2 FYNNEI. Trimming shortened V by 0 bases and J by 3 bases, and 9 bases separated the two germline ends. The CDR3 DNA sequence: TGTGCCAGCAGTGAAGCGGACAGCTACTACGAGCAGTACTTC. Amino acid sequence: CASSEADSYYEQYF.

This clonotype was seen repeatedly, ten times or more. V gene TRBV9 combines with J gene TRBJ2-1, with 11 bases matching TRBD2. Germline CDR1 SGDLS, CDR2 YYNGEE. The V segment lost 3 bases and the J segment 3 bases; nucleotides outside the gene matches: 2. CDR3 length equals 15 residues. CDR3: CASSEGLADYNEQFF. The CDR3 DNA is TGTGCCAGCAGCGAGGGACTAGCGGACTACAATGAGCAGTTCTTC.

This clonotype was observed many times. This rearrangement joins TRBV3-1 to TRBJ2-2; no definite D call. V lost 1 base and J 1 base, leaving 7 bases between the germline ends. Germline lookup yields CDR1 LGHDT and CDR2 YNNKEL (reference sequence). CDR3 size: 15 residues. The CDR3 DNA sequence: TGTGCCAGCAGCCAAGTTCAGGAGAACACCGGGGAGCTGTTTTTT. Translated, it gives CASSQVQENTGELFF.

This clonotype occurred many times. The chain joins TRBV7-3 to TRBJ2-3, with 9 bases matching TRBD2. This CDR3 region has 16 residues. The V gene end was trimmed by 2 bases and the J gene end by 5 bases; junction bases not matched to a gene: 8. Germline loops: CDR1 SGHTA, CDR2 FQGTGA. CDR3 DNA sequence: TGTGCCAGCAGCTTAGGGCTGGCGGGAGGGATAGATACGCAGTATTTT. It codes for CASSLGLAGGIDTQYF. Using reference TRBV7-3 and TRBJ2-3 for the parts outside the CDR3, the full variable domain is GAGVSQTPSNKVTEKGKYVELRCDPISGHTALYWYRQSLGQGPEFLIYFQGTGAADDSGLPNDRFFAVRPEGSVSTLKIQRTERGDSAVYLCASSLGLAGGIDTQYFGPGTRLTVL.

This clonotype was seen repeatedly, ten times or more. CDR3: CSARQGRNNEQFF. Written as DNA, the CDR3 is TGCAGTGCGAGACAAGGGCGAAACAATGAGCAGTTCTTC. This chain uses TRBV20-1 with TRBJ2-1; D call uncertain. CDR3 length equals 13 residues. Trimming removed 6 bases at V and 5 bases at J, with 14 bases between. Germline V CDR1 and CDR2: DFQATT, SNEGSKA (reference sequence).

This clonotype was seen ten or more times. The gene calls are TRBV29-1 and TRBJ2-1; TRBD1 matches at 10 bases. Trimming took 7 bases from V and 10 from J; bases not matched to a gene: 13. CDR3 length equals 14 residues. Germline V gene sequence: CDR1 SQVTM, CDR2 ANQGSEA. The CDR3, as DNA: TGCAGCGCCCACGGGACAGGGGATTTTGGGGAGCAGTTCTTC. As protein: CSAHGTGDFGEQFF.

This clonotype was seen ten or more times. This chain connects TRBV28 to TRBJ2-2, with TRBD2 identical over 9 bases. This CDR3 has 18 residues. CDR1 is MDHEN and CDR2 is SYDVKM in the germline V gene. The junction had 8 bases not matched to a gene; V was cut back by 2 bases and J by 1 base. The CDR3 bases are TGTGCCAGCAGTTTACTGGCGGGAGGGCCTTTGAACACCGGGGAGCTGTTTTTT. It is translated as CASSLLAGGPLNTGELFF.

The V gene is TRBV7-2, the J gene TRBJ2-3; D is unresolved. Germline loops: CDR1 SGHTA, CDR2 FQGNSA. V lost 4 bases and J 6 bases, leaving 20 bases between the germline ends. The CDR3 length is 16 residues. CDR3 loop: CASSSSGWEGMDTQYF. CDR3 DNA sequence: TGTGCCAGCAGCTCCTCTGGGTGGGAAGGGATGGATACGCAGTATTTT.

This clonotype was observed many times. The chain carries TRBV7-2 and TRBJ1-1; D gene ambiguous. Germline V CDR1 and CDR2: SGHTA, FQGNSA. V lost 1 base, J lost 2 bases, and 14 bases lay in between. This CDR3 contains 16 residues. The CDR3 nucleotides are TGTGCCAGCAGCTTAGAGGAGTCGGATCAAAACACTGAAGCTTTCTTT. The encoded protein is CASSLEESDQNTEAFF.

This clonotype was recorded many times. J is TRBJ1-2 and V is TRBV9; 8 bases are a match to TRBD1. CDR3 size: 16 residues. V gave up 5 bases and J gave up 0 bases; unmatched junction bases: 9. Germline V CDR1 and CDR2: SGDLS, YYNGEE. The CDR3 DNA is TGTGCCAGCAGAGCCGGGACAGGTTCCTCTAACTATGGCTACACCTTC. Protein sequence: CASRAGTGSSNYGYTF.

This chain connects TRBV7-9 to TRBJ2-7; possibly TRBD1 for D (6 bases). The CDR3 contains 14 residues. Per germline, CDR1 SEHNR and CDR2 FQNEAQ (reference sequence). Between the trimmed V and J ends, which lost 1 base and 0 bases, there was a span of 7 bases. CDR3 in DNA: TGTGCCAGCAGCTTAGACAGGGACTCCTACGAGCAGTACTTC. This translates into CASSLDRDSYEQYF.

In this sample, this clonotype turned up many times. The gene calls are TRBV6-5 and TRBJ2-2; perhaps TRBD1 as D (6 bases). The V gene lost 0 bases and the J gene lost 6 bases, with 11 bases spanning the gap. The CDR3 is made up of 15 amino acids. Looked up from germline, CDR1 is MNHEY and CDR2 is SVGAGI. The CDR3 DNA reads TGTGCCAGCAGTTACTCGATACAGGGCGCCGGGGAGCTGTTTTTT. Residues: CASSYSIQGAGELFF.

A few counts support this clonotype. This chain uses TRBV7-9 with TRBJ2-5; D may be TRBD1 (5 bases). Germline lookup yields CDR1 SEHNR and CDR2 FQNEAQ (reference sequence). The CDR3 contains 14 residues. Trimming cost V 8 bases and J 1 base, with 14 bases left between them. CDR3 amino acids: CASDTGVGQETQYF. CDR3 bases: TGTGCCAGCGATACAGGAGTTGGCCAAGAGACCCAGTACTTC.

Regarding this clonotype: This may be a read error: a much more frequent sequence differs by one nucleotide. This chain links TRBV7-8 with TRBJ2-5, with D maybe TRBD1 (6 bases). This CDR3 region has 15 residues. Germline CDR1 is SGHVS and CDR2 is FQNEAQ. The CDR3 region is CASSLYPGVGETQCF. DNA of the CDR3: TGTGCCAGCAGCTTATACCCAGGGGTGGGGGAGACCCAGTGCTTC.

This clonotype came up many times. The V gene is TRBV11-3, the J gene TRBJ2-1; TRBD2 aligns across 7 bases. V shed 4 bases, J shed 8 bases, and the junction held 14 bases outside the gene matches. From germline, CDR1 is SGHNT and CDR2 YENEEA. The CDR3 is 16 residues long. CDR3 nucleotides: TGTGCCAGCAGCTCAATTACGAAGCGGGATGAGGATGAGCAGTTCTTC. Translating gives CASSSITKRDEDEQFF.

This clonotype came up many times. CDR3 bases: TGTGCCAGCAGTGTGGCGGAAGAGACCCAGTACTTC. Translation: CASSVAEETQYF. This chain joins TRBV25-1 and TRBJ2-5; D is unresolved. V was cut by 4 bases and J by 3 bases, with 6 bases left in between. CDR3 size: 12 residues. The V gene's germline CDR1 is MGHDK and CDR2 SYGVNS.

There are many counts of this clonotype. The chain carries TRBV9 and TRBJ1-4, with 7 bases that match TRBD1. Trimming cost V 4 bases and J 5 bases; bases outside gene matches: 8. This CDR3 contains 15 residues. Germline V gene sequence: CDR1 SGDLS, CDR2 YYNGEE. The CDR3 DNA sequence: TGTGCCAGCAGCTTTCAGACAGGGCGGAATGAAAAACTGTTTTTT. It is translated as CASSFQTGRNEKLFF.

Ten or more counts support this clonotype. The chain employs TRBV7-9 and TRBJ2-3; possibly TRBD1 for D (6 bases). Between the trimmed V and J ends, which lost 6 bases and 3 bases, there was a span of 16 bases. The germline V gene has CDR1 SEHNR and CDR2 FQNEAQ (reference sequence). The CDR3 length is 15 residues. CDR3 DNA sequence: TGTGCCAGCAGTTCAGTGGCCAGGGGAACAGATACGCAGTATTTT. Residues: CASSSVARGTDTQYF.

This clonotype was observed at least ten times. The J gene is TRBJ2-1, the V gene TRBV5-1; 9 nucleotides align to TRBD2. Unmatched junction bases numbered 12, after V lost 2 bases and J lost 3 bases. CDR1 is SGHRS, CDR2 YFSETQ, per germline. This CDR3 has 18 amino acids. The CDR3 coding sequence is TGCGCCAGCAGCTTCCCAGCGGATAGCGGGAGTTTCTACAATGAGCAGTTCTTC. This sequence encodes CASSFPADSGSFYNEQFF.

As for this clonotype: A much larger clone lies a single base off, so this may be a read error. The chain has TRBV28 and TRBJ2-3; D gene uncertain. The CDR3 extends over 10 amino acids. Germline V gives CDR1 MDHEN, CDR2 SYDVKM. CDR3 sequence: CASRLDTQYF. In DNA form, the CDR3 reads TGTGCCAGCCGTTTAGATACGCAGTATTTT.

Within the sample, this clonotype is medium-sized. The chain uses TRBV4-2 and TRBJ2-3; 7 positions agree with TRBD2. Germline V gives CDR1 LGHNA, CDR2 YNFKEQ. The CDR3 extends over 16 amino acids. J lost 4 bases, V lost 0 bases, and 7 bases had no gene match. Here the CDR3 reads CASSQDSASGADTQYF. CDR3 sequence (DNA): TGTGCCAGCAGCCAAGATTCGGCTAGCGGTGCAGATACGCAGTATTTT.

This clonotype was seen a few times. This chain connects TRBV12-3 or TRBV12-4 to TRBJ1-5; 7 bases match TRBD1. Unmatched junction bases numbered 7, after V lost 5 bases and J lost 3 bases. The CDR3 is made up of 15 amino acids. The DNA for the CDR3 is TGTGCCAGCAGTCCGCCCGACAGGGTCAATCAGCCCCAGCATTTT. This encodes CASSPPDRVNQPQHF.

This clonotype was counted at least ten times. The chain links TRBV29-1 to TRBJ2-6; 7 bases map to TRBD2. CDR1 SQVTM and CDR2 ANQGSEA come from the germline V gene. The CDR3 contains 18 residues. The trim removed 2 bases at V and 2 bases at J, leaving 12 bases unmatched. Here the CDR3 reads CSVELTVTSSAGANVLTF. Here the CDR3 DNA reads TGCAGCGTTGAACTAACAGTGACTAGCAGCGCTGGGGCCAACGTCCTGACTTTC.

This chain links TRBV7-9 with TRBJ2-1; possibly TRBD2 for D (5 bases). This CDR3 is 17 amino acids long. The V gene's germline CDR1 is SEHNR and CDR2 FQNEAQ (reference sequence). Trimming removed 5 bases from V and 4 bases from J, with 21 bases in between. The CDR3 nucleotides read TGTGCCAGCAGCCCGAACCCACTAGAGACCCTATACAATGAGCAGTTCTTC. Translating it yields CASSPNPLETLYNEQFF.

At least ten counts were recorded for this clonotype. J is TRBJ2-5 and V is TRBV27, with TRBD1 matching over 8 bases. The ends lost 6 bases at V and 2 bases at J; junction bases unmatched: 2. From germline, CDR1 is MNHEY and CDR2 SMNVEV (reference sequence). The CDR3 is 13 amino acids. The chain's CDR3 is CASRRQGQETQYF. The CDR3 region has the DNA TGTGCCAGCAGAAGACAGGGGCAAGAGACCCAGTACTTC.

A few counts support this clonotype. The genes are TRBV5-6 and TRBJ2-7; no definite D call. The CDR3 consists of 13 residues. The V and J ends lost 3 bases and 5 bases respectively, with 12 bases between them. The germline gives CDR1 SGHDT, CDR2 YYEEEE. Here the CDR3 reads CASSSQVPHEQYF. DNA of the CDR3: TGTGCCAGCAGCTCTCAGGTCCCCCACGAGCAGTACTTC.

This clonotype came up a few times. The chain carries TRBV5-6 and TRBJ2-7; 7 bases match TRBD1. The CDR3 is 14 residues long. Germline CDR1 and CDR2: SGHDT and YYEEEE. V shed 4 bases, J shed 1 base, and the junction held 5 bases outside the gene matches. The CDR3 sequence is CASSGGTDSYEQYF. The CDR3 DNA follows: TGTGCCAGCAGCGGTGGGACAGATTCCTACGAGCAGTACTTC.

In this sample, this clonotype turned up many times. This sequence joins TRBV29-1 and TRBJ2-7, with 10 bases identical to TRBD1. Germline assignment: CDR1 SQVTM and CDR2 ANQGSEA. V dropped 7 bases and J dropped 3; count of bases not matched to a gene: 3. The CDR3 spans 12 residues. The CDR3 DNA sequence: TGCAGCGCTGGGACAGGGGACTACGAGCAGTACTTC. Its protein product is CSAGTGDYEQYF.